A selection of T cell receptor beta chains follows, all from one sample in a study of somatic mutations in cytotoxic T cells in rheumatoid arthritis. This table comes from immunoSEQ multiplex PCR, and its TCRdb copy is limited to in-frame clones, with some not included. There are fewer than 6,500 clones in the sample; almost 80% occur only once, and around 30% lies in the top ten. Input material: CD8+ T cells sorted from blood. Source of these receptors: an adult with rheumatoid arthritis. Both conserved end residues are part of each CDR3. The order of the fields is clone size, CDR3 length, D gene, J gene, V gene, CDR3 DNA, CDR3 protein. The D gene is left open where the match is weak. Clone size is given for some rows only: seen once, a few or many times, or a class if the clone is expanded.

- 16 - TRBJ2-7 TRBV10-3 TGTGCCATCAGTGAGGGGGAGACTCAGGGAGTTTACGAGCAGTACTTC CAISEGETQGVYEQYF
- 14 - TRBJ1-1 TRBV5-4 TGTGCCAGCAGCCCCCAGCCTGCAAACATCGAAGCTTTCTTT CASSPQPANIEAFF
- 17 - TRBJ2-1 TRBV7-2 TGTGCCAGCAGCTTAGAGATTACGGGCTACTCCTACAATGAGCAGTTCTTC CASSLEITGYSYNEQFF
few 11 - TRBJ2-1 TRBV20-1 TGCAGTGCCGATCAAACAGGGCCTCAGTTCTTC CSADQTGPQFF
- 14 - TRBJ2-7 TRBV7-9 TGTGCCAGCAACGTGGACGAGAACTCCTACGAGCAGTACTTC CASNVDENSYEQYF
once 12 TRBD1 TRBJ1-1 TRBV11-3 TGTGCCAGCAGCCTCAGGGGGGCTGAAGCTTTCTTT CASSLRGAEAFF
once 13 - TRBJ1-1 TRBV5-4 TGTGCCAGCAGCTTGAAAGGGGGCACTGAAGCTTTCTTT CASSLKGGTEAFF
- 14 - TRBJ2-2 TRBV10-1 TGCGCCAGCAGTGATCGGGGGGCAACCGGGGAGCTGTTTTTT CASSDRGATGELFF
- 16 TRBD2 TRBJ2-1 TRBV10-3 TGTGCCATCAGTGAAGTGACTAGCAGCCTCTACAATGAGCAGTTCTTC CAISEVTSSLYNEQFF
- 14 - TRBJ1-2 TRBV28 TGTGCCAGCAGTTTAAAGATGTTTAACTATGGCTACACCTTC CASSLKMFNYGYTF
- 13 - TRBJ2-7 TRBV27 TGTGCCAGCAGCCCAGGGGTGACCTACGAGCAGTACTTC CASSPGVTYEQYF
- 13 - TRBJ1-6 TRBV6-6 TGTGCCAGCAGCCCTACAGTAGAATCACCCCTCCACTTT CASSPTVESPLHF
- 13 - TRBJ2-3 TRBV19 TGTGCCAGTAGAGGCAGGGGTACAGATACGCAGTATTTT CASRGRGTDTQYF
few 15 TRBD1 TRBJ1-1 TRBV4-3 TGCGCCAGCAGCCAAGCTCAGGGGGCGCGCACTGAAGCTTTCTTT CASSQAQGARTEAFF
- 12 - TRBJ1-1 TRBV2 TGTGCCAGCAGTGACAAGCTGGCTGAAGCTTTCTTT CASSDKLAEAFF
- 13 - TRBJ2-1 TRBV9 TGTGCCTCCGAGGGGGGATCAAGGAATGAGCAGTTCTTC CASEGGSRNEQFF
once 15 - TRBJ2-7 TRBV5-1 TGCGCCAGCAGCCAAGATACCGGGATATGGGACGAGCAGTACTTC CASSQDTGIWDEQYF
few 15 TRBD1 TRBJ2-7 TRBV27 TGTGCCAGCAGGGGGCCGGGACAGGGGGCTTACGAGCAGTACTTC CASRGPGQGAYEQYF
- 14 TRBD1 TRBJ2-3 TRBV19 TGTGCCAGCAGCCTTGGACAGGGTTTAGATACGCAGTATTTT CASSLGQGLDTQYF
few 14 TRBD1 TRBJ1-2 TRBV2 TGTGCCAGCATTCCGGGACAGGGGGCGCATGGCTACACCTTC CASIPGQGAHGYTF
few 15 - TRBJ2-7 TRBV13 TGTGCCAGCAGCACAACACTCGGACGGACCCACGAGCAGTACTTC CASSTTLGRTHEQYF
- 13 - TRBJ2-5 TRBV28 TGTGCCAGCAGTTTTCCGTACCAAGAGACCCAGTACTTC CASSFPYQETQYF
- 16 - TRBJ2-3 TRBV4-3 TGCGCCAGCAGCTATGCATCGGGCGGGGACACAGATACGCAGTATTTT CASSYASGGDTDTQYF